This T cell receptor beta chain is drawn from a study of blood T cell repertoires in COVID-19. This clone was detected only a few times. Per the original methods: Cell counts per sample came from amplifying reference gene primers. TCRdb's copy holds only in-frame clones and misses some; the assay was immunoSEQ multiplex PCR. V and J calls and clone size follow that table, whereas D and trimming were derived from the DNA. The data show 100,000 or so clones, around four fifths seen once. This CDR3 region has 13 residues. V was clipped by 2 bases and J by 5 bases, with 7 bases between them. Germline values: CDR1 MNHEY, CDR2 SMNVEV (reference sequence).

Sequencing was done on a sample of peripheral blood. The receptor was derived from a woman in her 70s with acute or convalescent COVID-19. The V call is TRBV27, the J call TRBJ1-5; weak D call: TRBD1 (5 bases). In DNA form, the CDR3 reads TGTGCCAGCAGTTTACAGGGATATCAGCCCCAGCATTTT. The encoded protein is CASSLQGYQPQHF.